Many counts were recorded for the clone carrying this TCR beta chain. This CDR3 comprises 13 residues. CDR1 MDHEN and CDR2 SYDVKM come from the germline V gene. The V end lost 6 bases, the J end lost 2 bases, and 8 bases lay between the germline ends. This sample is drawn from a study of neurological immune-mediated disorders. Study-level information: The roughly 35 multiple sclerosis patients comprised about 30 that were relapsing-remitting and 3 that were secondary progressive.

In TCRdb, the 5' RACE reads were re-called with MiXCR into one record per CDR3 protein. The sample has under 70,000 distinct CDR3 sequences, around 3.5% seen once; the top ten hold 3.1%. Specimen: PBMCs. The J gene is TRBJ1-5, the V gene TRBV28, with no clear D. This clonotype originated in a woman aged 25-40 years with multiple sclerosis. The CDR3 nucleotides read TGTGCCAGCAGCCCCCGGGGCAATCAGCCCCAGCATTTT. This gives the protein CASSPRGNQPQHF.